This passage covers 5 T cell receptor beta chains from one sample sequenced in a study of glioma-infiltrating T cells. Amplification of TCR alpha and beta CDR3 regions from RNA used iRepertoire nested multiplex PCR. TCRdb itself ran the multiplex PCR reads through MiXCR, one entry per CDR3 protein. The sample has more than 350,000 distinct CDR3 sequences; 35% to 45% are singletons. Input material: glioma tissue, nonneoplastic brain tissue, or PBMCs (not recorded which). The receptor source for this set is a human donor with low-grade glioma or glioblastoma, undergoing nonglioma brain surgery, or in good health (not recorded which).

The gene calls are TRBV28 and TRBJ2-2, with 8 bases that match TRBD2. The length of the CDR3 is 15 residues. Germline V gene data show CDR1 as MDHEN and CDR2 as SYDVKM. Trimming cost V 9 bases and J 2 bases; bases outside gene matches: 8. The chain's CDR3 is CASNTGGVNTGELFF. The CDR3 region has the DNA TGTGCCAGTAACACGGGAGGGGTCAACACCGGGGAGCTGTTTTTT. The variable domain in full, with the rest retrieved from reference TRBV28 and TRBJ2-2, is DVKVTQSSRYLVKRTGEKVFLECVQDMDHENMFWYRQDPGLGLRLIYFSYDVKMKEKGDIPEGYSVSREKKERFSLILESASTNQTSMYLCASNTGGVNTGELFFGEGSRLTVL.

The table lists this clonotype with many counts. The rearrangement links TRBV20-1 to TRBJ2-7; 9 bases match TRBD2. V gave up 1 base and J gave up 0 bases; unmatched junction bases: 1. In germline, CDR1 is DFQATT, CDR2 SNEGSKA (reference sequence). This CDR3 region has 14 residues. CDR3 amino acids: CSARVAGASYEQYF. As DNA, the CDR3 is TGCAGTGCTAGAGTAGCGGGAGCCTCCTACGAGCAGTACTTC.

V and J are TRBV5-1 and TRBJ2-5, with D unclear. From germline, CDR1 is SGHRS and CDR2 YFSETQ. Trimming stripped 0 bases from V and 0 bases from J, with 9 bases between. The CDR3 covers 15 residues. CDR3 DNA sequence: TGCGCCAGCAGCTTGGCCAGCACCCACCAAGAGACCCAGTACTTC. It encodes CASSLASTHQETQYF.

Regarding this clonotype: Here the CDR3 omits its conserved ending phenylalanine or tryptophan, so a read error is the likely source. The chain joins TRBV4-1 to TRBJ1-1; perhaps TRBD1 as D (5 bases). The germline V gene has CDR1 MGHRA and CDR2 YSYEKL. The CDR3 extends over 15 amino acids. Trimming left V 0 bases short and J 1 base short, with 9 bases between. As DNA, the CDR3 is TGCGCCAGCAGCCAAGAACAGGTCTCGAACACTGAAGCTTTCCTT. Protein: CASSQEQVSNTEAFL.

CDR3 protein: CASSASARLKGLYEQFF. DNA for the CDR3: TGTGCCAGCAGCGCTTCGGCCCGGCTGAAGGGGCTTTATGAGCAGTTCTTC. The chain employs TRBV4-2 and TRBJ2-1, with D maybe TRBD1 (5 bases). CDR1 and CDR2 (germline): LGHNA, YNFKEQ. The V and J ends lost 5 bases and 8 bases respectively, with 25 bases between them. The CDR3 extends over 17 amino acids.